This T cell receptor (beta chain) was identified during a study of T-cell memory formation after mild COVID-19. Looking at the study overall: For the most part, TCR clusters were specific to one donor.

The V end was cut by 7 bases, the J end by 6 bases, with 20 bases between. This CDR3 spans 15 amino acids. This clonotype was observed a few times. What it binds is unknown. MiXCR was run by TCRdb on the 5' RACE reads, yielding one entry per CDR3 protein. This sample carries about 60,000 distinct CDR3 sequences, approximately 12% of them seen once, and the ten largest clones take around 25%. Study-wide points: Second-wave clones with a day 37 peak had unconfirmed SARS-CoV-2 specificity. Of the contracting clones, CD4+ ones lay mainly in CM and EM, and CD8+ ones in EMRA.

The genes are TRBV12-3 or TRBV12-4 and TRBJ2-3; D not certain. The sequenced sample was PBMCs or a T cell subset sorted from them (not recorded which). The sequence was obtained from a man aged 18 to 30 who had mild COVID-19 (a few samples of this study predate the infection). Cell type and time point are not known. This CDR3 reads CASTAERWRSDTQYF. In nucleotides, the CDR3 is TGTGCCAGCACCGCTGAAAGATGGCGATCGGATACGCAGTATTTT.